This record covers a single TCR beta chain. The antigen remains unidentified. This entry comes from a study of shared clonotypes between healthy human individuals. This table comes from immunoSEQ multiplex PCR, and its TCRdb copy is limited to in-frame clones, with some not included. This table has about 2.2 million clones, 90% to 95% appearing once. With 7 bases removed from V and 8 bases from J, the gap between germline ends came to 11 bases. Germline loops: CDR1 SNHLY, CDR2 FYNNEI. The CDR3 extends over 12 amino acids. Findings of the study overall: Generation probabilities of non-shared clonotypes were lower (relative to those shared by all four donors). Larger estimated richness was generally recorded for naive subsets relative to memory subsets.

CD45RO-negative cells were positively selected for CCR7, leaving out terminally differentiated effector memory CD45RA+ cells. Caucasian adults residing in Nashville, Tennessee made up all the donors. J is TRBJ2-2 and V is TRBV2; D remains unclear. The sequence was obtained from a man younger than 30 in good health. Some clones in this sample may be carry-over from other donors' samples. The sequencing sample was made of naive CD8+ T cells from PBMCs. Here the CDR3 DNA reads TGTGCCAGCATGGAAGTCTCGGGGGAGCTGTTTTTT. It yields the protein CASMEVSGELFF. Looking up the rest from reference TRBV2 and TRBJ2-2 gives the full variable domain: EPEVTQTPSHQVTQMGQEVILRCVPISNHLYFYWYRQILGQKVEFLVSFYNNEISEKSEIFDDQFSVERPDGSNFTLKIRSTKLEDSAMYFCASMEVSGELFFGEGSRLTVL.